This T cell receptor beta chain is drawn from a study of blood T cell repertoires in COVID-19. Study context: The study drew acute and convalescent COVID-19 samples from the United States, Italy and Spain.

Symptom resolution, clearance, or two negative PCRs marked donors in Cohort 3 as recovered. The assay was immunoSEQ multiplex PCR, and TCRdb's table has in-frame clones only and misses some. Of around 150,000 clones in the sample, about 86% are singletons; the top ten hold about 7.7%. Germline lookup yields CDR1 MNHNS and CDR2 SASEGT. This CDR3 comprises 15 residues. Trimming took 0 bases from V and 5 from J; bases not matched to a gene: 5. This clonotype was obtained from a man between 45 and 60 years old who had recovered from COVID-19. The sequenced sample was PBMCs or T cells enriched from blood (not recorded which). J is TRBJ1-1 and V is TRBV6-1, with TRBD1 matching 8 bases. CDR3 coding DNA: TGTGCCAGCAGTGAAGCATACAGGGGGAGGACTGAAGCTTTCTTT. Encoded protein: CASSEAYRGRTEAFF.